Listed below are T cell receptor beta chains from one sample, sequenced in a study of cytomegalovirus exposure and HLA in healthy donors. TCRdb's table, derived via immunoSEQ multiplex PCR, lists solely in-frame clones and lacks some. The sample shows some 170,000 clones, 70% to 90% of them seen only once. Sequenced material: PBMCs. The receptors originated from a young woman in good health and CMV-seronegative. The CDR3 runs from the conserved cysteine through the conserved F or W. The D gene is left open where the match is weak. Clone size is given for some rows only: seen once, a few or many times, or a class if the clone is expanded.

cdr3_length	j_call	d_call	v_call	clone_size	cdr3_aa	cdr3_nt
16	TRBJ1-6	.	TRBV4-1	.	CASSQDRLDRNSPLHF	TGCGCCAGCAGCCAAGACCGTCTAGACAGGAATTCACCCCTCCACTTT
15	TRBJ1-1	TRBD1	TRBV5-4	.	CASSAEGGRGTEAFF	TGTGCCAGCAGCGCAGAAGGGGGCAGGGGCACTGAAGCTTTCTTT
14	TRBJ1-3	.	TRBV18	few	CASSPDRSGNTIYF	TGTGCCAGCTCGCCCGACAGATCTGGAAACACCATATATTTT
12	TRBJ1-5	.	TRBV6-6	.	CASSHQYQPQHF	TGTGCCAGCAGTCATCAGTACCAGCCCCAGCATTTT
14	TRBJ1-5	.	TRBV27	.	CASSLSRGNQPQHF	TGTGCCAGCAGTTTATCCAGGGGAAATCAGCCCCAGCATTTT
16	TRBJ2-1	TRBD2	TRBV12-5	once	CASGLGREISYNEQFF	TGTGCTAGTGGTTTGGGGCGGGAGATTTCCTACAATGAGCAGTTCTTC
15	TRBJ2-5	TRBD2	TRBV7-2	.	CASSPRAGVQETQYF	TGTGCCAGCAGCCCCAGGGCGGGGGTCCAAGAGACCCAGTACTTC
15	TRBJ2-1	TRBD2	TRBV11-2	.	CASSLGSGSYNEQFF	TGTGCCAGCAGCTTAGGGAGCGGGAGCTACAATGAGCAGTTCTTC
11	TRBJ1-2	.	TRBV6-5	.	CASRTDYGYTF	TGTGCCAGCCGGACTGACTATGGCTACACCTTC
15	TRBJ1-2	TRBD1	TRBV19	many	CASTILDRGIYGYTF	TGTGCCAGTACAATTCTAGACAGGGGGATTTATGGCTACACCTTC
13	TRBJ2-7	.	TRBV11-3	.	CASSFQGGNEQYF	TGTGCCAGCAGCTTCCAGGGGGGAAACGAGCAGTACTTC
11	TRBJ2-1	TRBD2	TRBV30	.	CAWRGLAGQFF	TGTGCCTGGAGGGGACTAGCGGGGCAGTTCTTC
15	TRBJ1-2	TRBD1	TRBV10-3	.	CAITTDREGHYGYTF	TGTGCCATCACCACGGACAGGGAGGGCCACTATGGCTACACCTTC
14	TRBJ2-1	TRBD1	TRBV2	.	CASRRTGGSNEQFF	TGTGCCAGCAGACGGACAGGGGGCAGCAATGAGCAGTTCTTC
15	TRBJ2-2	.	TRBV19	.	CASSIKGVSTGELFF	TGTGCCAGTAGTATAAAGGGAGTGAGCACCGGGGAGCTGTTTTTT
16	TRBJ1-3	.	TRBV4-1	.	CASSQDLDRPLSTIYF	TGCGCCAGCAGCCAAGACTTGGACAGACCACTCAGCACCATATATTTT
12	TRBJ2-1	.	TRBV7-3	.	CASSLTRAEQFF	TGTGCCAGCAGCCTAACCAGGGCTGAGCAGTTCTTC
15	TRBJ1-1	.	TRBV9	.	CASSVGSFQNTEAFF	TGTGCCAGCAGCGTCGGGTCGTTTCAGAACACTGAAGCTTTCTTT
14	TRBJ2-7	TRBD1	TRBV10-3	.	CAISAGTGEDEQYF	TGTGCCATCAGCGCCGGGACAGGGGAGGACGAGCAGTACTTC
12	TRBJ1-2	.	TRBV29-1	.	CSVDQGFYGYTF	TGCAGCGTTGACCAGGGGTTTTATGGCTACACCTTC
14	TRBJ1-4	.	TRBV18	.	CASSAGTTNEKLFF	TGTGCCAGCTCAGCCGGGACAACTAATGAAAAACTGTTTTTT
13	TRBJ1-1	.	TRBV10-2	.	CASTAQQNTEAFF	TGCGCCAGCACGGCACAGCAGAACACTGAAGCTTTCTTT
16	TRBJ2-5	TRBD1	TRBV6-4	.	CASSEVPGQGIKTQYF	TGTGCCAGCAGTGAAGTCCCGGGACAGGGGATCAAGACCCAGTACTTC
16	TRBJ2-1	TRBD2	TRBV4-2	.	CASSGAGGPSMHEQFF	TGTGCCAGCAGTGGGGCGGGAGGGCCTTCCATGCATGAGCAGTTCTTC
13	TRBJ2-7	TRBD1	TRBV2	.	CASHFDRDYEQYF	TGTGCCAGCCATTTCGACAGGGACTACGAGCAGTACTTC
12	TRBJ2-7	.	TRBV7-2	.	CASSLVTYEQYF	TGTGCCAGCAGCTTAGTGACTTACGAGCAGTACTTC
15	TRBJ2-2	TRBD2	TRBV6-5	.	CASKSGGADTGELFF	TGTGCCAGCAAAAGCGGGGGCGCGGACACCGGGGAGCTGTTTTTT
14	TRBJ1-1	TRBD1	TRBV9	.	CASSDRDRNTEAFF	TGTGCCAGCAGCGACCGGGACAGGAACACTGAAGCTTTCTTT
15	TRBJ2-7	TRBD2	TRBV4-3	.	CASSHELAAAYEQYF	TGCGCCAGCAGCCACGAACTAGCGGCAGCCTACGAGCAGTACTTC
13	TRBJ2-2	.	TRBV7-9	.	CASSSTRIGELFF	TGTGCCAGCAGCTCCACTAGGATCGGGGAGCTGTTTTTT
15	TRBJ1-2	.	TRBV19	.	CASLPGRGSDYGYTF	TGTGCCAGTCTCCCAGGGAGGGGCAGTGACTATGGCTACACCTTC
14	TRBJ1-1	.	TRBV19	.	CASSFRGMDTEAFF	TGTGCCAGTAGTTTTAGGGGGATGGACACTGAAGCTTTCTTT
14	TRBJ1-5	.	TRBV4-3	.	CASSQEVTGLPQHF	TGCGCCAGCAGCCAAGAGGTTACAGGGCTGCCCCAGCATTTT
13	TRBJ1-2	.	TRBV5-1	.	CASKGTTNYGYTF	TGCGCCAGTAAGGGGACAACTAACTATGGCTACACCTTC
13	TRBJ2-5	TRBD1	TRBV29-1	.	CSPSGTGGETQYF	TGCAGCCCTTCCGGGACAGGGGGCGAGACCCAGTACTTC
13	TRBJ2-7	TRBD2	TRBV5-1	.	CASSRGVTYEQYF	TGCGCCAGCAGTCGGGGGGTCACCTACGAGCAGTACTTC
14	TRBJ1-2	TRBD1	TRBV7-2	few	CASSLAATGGGYTF	TGTGCCAGCAGCTTAGCAGCAACAGGGGGTGGCTACACCTTC
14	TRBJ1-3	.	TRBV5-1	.	CASSSTGFGNTIYF	TGCGCCAGCAGCTCCACAGGGTTTGGAAACACCATATATTTT
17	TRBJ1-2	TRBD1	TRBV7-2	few	CASSSGTGRKAGMGYTF	TGTGCCAGCAGCTCCGGGACAGGCCGAAAGGCGGGCATGGGCTACACCTTC
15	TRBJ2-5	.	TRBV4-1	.	CASSQRQGIQETQYF	TGCGCCAGCAGCCAACGCCAGGGGATCCAAGAGACCCAGTACTTC
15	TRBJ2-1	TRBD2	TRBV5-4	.	CASSPSGATYNEQFF	TGTGCCAGCAGCCCGAGCGGGGCTACCTACAATGAGCAGTTCTTC
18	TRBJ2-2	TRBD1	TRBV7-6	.	CASSLGSGQGYNTGELFF	TGTGCCAGCAGCTTAGGCTCCGGACAGGGGTACAACACCGGGGAGCTGTTTTTT
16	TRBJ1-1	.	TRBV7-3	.	CASSPPTALMNTEAFF	TGTGCCAGCAGTCCTCCGACAGCCCTAATGAACACTGAAGCTTTCTTT
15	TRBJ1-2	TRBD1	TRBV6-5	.	CASSYRTGDLYGYTF	TGTGCCAGCAGCTACCGGACAGGGGACCTCTATGGCTACACCTTC
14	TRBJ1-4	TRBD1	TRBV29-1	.	CSAQGGTTNEKLFF	TGCAGCGCACAGGGGGGAACAACTAATGAAAAACTGTTTTTT
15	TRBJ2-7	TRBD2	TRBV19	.	CASSMYGGDAYEQYF	TGTGCCAGTAGTATGTACGGGGGGGACGCCTACGAGCAGTACTTC